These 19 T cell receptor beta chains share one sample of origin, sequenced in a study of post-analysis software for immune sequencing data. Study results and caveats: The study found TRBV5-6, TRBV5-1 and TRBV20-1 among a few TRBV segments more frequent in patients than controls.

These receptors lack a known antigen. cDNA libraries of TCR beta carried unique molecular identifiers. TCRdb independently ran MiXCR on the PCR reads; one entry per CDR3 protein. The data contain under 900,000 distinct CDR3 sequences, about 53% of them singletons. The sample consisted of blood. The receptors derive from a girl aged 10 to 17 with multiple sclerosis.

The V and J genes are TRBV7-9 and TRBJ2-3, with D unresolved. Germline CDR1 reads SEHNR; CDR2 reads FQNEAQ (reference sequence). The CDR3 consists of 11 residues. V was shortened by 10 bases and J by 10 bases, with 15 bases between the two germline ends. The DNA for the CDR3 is TGTGCCACCCTAAAAGGCGTAGCGCAGTATTTT. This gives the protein CATLKGVAQYF.

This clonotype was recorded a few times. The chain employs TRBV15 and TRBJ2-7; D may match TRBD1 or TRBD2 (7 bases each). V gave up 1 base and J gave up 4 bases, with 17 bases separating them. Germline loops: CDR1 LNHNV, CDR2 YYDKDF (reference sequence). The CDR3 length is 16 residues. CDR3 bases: TGTGCCACCAGCAGAGGAGGGGGCGGGACTACGTACGAGCAGTACTTC. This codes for CATSRGGGGTTYEQYF.

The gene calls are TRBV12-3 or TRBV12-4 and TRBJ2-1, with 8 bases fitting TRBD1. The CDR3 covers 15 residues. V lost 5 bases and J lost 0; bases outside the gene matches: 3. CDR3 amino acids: CASSRTGSSYNEQFF. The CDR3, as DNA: TGTGCCAGCAGTCGGACAGGGAGCTCCTACAATGAGCAGTTCTTC.

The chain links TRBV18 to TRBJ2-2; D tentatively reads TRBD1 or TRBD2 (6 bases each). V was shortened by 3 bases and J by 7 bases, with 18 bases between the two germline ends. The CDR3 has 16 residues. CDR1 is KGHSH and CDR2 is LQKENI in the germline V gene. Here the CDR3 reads CASSPSGALSGGELFF. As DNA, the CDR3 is TGTGCCAGCTCACCTTCGGGGGCTCTCTCCGGCGGGGAGCTGTTTTTT.

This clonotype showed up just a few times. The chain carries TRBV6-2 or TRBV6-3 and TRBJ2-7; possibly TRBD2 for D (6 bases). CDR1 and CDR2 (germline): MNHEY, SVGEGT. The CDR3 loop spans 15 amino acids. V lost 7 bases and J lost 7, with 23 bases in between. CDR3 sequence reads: CASTRRGFYVWEQYF. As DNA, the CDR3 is TGTGCCAGCACCCGTCGGGGGTTCTACGTCTGGGAGCAGTACTTC.

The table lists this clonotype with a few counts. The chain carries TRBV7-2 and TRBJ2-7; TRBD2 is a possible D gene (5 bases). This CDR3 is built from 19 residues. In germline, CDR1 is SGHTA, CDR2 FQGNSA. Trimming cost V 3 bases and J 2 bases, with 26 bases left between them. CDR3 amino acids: CASSLGVGPLITLPYEQYF. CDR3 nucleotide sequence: TGTGCCAGCAGCTTGGGAGTAGGGCCCCTTATCACCTTACCCTACGAGCAGTACTTC. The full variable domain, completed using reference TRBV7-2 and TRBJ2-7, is GAGVSQSPSNKVTEKGKDVELRCDPISGHTALYWYRQSLGQGLEFLIYFQGNSAPDKSGLPSDRFSAERTGGSVSTLTIQRTQQEDSAVYLCASSLGVGPLITLPYEQYFGPGTRLTVT.

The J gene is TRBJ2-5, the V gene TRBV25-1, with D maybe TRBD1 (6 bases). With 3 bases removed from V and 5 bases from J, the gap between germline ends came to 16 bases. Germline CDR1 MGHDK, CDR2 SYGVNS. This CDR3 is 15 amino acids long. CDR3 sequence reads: CASSEGAGIGETQYF. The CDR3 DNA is TGTGCCAGCAGTGAGGGGGCAGGTATAGGGGAGACCCAGTACTTC. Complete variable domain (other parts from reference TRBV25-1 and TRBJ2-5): EADIYQTPRYLVIGTGKKITLECSQTMGHDKMYWYQQDPGMELHLIHYSYGVNSTEKGDLSSESTVSRIRTEHFPLTLESARPSHTSQYLCASSEGAGIGETQYFGPGTRLLVL.

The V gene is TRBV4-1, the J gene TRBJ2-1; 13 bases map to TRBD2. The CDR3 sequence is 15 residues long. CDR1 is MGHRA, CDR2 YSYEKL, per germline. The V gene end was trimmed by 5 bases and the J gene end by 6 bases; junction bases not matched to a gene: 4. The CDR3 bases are TGCGCCAGCAGCTGGGGACTAGCGGGAAGCAATGAGCAGTTCTTC. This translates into CASSWGLAGSNEQFF.

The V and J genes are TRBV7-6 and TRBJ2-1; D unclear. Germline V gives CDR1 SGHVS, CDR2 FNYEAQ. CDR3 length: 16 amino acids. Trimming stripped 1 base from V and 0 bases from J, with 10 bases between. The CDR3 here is CASSLVPVSSYNEQFF. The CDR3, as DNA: TGTGCCAGCAGCTTAGTCCCCGTGAGCTCCTACAATGAGCAGTTCTTC.

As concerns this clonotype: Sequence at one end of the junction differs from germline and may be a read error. CDR3 protein: CAISEGLAGTDTQYF. In nucleotides, the CDR3 is TGTGCCATCAGTGAAGGGCTAGCCGGCACGGATACGCAGTATTTT. V gene TRBV10-3 combines with J gene TRBJ2-3, with D perhaps TRBD2 (5 bases). The CDR3 runs to 15 residues. Germline CDR1 ENHRY, CDR2 SYGVKD.

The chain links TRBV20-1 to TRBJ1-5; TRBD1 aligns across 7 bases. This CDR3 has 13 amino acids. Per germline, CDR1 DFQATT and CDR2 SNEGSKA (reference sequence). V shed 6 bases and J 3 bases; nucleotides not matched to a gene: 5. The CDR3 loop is CSAEDRANQPQHF. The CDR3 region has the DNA TGCAGTGCCGAAGACAGGGCCAATCAGCCCCAGCATTTT.

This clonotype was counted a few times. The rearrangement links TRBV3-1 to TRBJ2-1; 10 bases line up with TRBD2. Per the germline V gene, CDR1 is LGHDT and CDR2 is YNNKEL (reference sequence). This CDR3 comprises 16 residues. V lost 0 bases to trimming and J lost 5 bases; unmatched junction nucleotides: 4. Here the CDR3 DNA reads TGTGCCAGCAGCCAAGAAACACTAGCGGGAAACAATGAGCAGTTCTTC. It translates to CASSQETLAGNNEQFF.

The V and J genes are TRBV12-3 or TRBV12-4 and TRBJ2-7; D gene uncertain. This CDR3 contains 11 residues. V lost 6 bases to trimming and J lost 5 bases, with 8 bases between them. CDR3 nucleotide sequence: TGTGCCAGCAGACAGATGAACGAGCAGTACTTC. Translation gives CASRQMNEQYF.

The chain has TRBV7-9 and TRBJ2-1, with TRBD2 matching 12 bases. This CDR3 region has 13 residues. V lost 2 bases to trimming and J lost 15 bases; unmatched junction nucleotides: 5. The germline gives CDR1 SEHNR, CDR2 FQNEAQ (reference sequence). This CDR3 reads CASSLLAGGPGFF. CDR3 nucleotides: TGTGCCAGCAGCTTACTAGCGGGGGGGCCCGGGTTCTTC.

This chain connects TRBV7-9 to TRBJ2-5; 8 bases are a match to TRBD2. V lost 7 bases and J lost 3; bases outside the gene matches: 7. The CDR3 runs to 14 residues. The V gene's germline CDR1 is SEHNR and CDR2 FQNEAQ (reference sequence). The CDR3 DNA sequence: TGTGCCAGCATAATTAGCGGGAACGAAGAGACCCAGTACTTC. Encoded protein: CASIISGNEETQYF.

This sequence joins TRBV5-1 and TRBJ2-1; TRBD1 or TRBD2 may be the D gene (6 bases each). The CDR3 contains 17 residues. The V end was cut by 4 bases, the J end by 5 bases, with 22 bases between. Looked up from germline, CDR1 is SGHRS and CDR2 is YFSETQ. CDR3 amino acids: CASSELGGPGANNEQFF. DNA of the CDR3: TGCGCCAGCAGCGAGTTAGGGGGGCCGGGAGCAAACAATGAGCAGTTCTTC.

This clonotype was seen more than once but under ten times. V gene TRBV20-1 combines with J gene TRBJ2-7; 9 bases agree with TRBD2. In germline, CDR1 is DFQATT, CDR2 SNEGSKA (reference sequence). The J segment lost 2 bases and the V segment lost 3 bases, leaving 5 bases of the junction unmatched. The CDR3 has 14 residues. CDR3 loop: CSASAGGMTYEQYF. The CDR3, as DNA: TGCAGTGCTAGCGCGGGAGGGATGACCTACGAGCAGTACTTC.

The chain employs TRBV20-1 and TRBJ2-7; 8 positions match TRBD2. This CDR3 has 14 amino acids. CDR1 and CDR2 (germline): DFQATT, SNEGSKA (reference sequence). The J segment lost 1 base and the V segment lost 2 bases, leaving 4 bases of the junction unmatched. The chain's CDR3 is CSARSGGRSYEQYF. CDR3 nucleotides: TGCAGTGCTAGAAGCGGGGGAAGGTCCTACGAGCAGTACTTC.

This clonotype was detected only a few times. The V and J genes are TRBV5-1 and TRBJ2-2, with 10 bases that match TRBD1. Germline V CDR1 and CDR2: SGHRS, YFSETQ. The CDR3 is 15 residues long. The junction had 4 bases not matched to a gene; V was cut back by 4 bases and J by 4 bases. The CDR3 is CASSEWTGGTGELFF. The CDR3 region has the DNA TGCGCCAGCAGCGAATGGACAGGGGGCACCGGGGAGCTGTTTTTT.